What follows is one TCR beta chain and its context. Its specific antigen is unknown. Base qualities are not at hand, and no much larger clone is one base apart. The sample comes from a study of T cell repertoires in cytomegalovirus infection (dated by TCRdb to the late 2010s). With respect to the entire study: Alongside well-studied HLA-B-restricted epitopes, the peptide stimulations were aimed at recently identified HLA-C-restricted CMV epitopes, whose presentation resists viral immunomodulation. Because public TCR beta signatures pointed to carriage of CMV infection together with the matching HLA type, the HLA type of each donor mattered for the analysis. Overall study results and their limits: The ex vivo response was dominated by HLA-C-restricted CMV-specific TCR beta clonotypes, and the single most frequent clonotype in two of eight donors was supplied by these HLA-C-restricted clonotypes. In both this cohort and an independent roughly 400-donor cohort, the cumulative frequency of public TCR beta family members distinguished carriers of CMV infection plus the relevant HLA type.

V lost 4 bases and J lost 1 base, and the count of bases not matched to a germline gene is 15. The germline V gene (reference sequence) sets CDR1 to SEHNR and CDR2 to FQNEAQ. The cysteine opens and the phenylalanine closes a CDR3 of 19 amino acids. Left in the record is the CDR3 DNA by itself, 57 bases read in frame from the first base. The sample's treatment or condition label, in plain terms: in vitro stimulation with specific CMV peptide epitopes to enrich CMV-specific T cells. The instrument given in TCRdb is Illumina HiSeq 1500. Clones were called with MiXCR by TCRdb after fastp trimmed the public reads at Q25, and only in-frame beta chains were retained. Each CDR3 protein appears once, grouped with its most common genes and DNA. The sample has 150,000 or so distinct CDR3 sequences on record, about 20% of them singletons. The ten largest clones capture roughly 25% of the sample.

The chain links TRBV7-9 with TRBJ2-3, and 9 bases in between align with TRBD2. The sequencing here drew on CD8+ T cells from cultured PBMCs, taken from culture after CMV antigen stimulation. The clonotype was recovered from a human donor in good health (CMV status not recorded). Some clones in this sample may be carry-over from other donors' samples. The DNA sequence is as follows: TGTGCCAGCAGCTACTCCGGCCTGGGCGGGGGGGCGGGCACAGATACGCAGTATTTT. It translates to CASSYSGLGGGAGTDTQYF.